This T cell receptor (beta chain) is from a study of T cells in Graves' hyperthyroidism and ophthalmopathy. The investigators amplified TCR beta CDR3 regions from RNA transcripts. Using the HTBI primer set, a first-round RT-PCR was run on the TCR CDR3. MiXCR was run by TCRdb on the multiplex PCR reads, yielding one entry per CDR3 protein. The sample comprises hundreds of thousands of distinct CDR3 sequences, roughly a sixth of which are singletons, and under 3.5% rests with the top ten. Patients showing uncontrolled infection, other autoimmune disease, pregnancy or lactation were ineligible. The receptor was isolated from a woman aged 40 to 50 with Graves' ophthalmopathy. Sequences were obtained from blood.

In DNA, the CDR3 is TGTGCCAGCAGAGAGAACAGGGGCAATCAGCCCCAGCATTTT. This sequence encodes CASRENRGNQPQHF. V usage is TRBV6-1 and J usage is TRBJ1-5; a weak D match, TRBD1 (6 bases). This CDR3 has 14 residues. V lost 6 bases to trimming and J lost 2 bases, with 11 bases between them. The germline CDR1 and CDR2 sequences are MNHNS and SASEGT.